What follows describes a single T cell receptor (beta chain). From germline, CDR1 is SQVTM and CDR2 ANQGSEA. The CDR3 contains 14 residues. The sample comes from a study of T cells expressing NK-cell markers. Overall study context: It was from sorted CD3+CD56+NKG2C+, CD3+CD56+NKG2C- and CD3+CD56-NKG2C+ T cells that TCR beta repertoires came.

5'RACE template switching built TCR beta cDNA with unique molecular identifiers. Reanalyzing the 5' RACE reads, TCRdb keeps one entry per CDR3 protein, without DNA. Recorded for this sample: 500,000 to 700,000 distinct CDR3 sequences. The material sequenced was blood T cells: a sorted CD56 or NKG2C T cell subset, CD4+ or CD8+ T cells, or bulk PBMC T cells (not recorded which). The chain couples TRBV29-1 to TRBJ2-3; as DNA is missing, the TRBD2 call by TCRdb cannot be tested. The sequence was collected from a man between 18 and 35 years old in good health. CDR3 protein: CSVDRGVRTDTQYF.